This paragraph reports one T cell receptor beta chain. The antigen remains undetermined. The J segment lost 7 bases and the V segment lost 0 bases, leaving 10 bases of the junction unmatched. The CDR3 spans 17 residues. Germline CDR1 reads SGHTS; CDR2 reads YDEGEE. The data derive from a study of T cell responses to AZD1222 COVID-19 vaccine. Study findings and constraints: The span of vaccine-associated CD4 TCRs extended across spike, with dominance at 160-218 and 743-854.

The data were produced by immunoSEQ multiplex PCR, yet TCRdb's version contains in-frame clones alone and is incomplete. The table records fewer than 20,000 clones, over 85% of them present only once. The V and J genes are TRBV5-8 and TRBJ2-2, with 9 bases lining up with TRBD1. The receptor was derived from an adult who received the AZD1222 COVID-19 vaccine. Sequences were derived from peripheral blood, sampled 28 days after the second AZD1222 dose. The CDR3 loop reads CASSLEYGTGSVGELFF. In DNA, the CDR3 is TGTGCCAGCAGCTTGGAATACGGGACAGGGTCTGTCGGGGAGCTGTTTTTT.